This TCR beta chain was identified in a study of CD8 T cells in ankylosing spondylitis. Findings of the study overall: Seemingly distinctive of ankylosing spondylitis blood was a TCR beta motif formed by eight highly homologous variants.

One entry per CDR3 protein results from TCRdb running MiXCR on the 5' RACE reads. The sample has a few hundred thousand distinct CDR3 sequences; around 18% are singletons. CDR3 length: 14 residues. Trimming cost V 4 bases and J 1 base, with 7 bases left between them. This clonotype has at least ten counts. The antigen is undetermined. The source material was blood, either unsorted or a sorted T cell fraction (not recorded which). This receptor was obtained from a male donor with ankylosing spondylitis. The rearrangement joins TRBV12-3 or TRBV12-4 to TRBJ2-2; D is unclear. The CDR3 reads CASSSSLNTGELFF. CDR3 DNA: TGTGCCAGCAGTTCGTCCCTGAACACCGGGGAGCTGTTTTTT.